This T cell receptor beta chain derives from a study of a mutant IDH1 vaccine in newly diagnosed glioma. Background on the study: Of the patients given treatment, approximately 62% were male and approximately 38% were female, and a mean age of around 38 years was recorded. General study points: Vaccination elicited immune responses in 80% to 95% of patients.

Documented time point: baseline, week 1 (first vaccination visit). The treatment here: pre-vaccination baseline after standard-of-care therapy. The donors' diagnosis was new WHO grade 3 or 4 astrocytoma that was IDH1-mutant and ATRX-lost. In this sample, this clone turned up once. Antigen specificity is unknown. Profiling relied on immunoSEQ multiplex PCR, and the TCRdb table lists in-frame clones only, not all of them. The table shows tens of thousands of clones, with around 79% occurring only once. The receptor was isolated from a middle-aged man with glioma. Sequenced material: PBMCs, taken from a glioma patient treated with radiotherapy, temozolomide or both.

CDR3 nucleotides: TGTGCCAGCAGCTTAAACGAGAACACTGAAGCTTTCTTT. The encoded protein is CASSLNENTEAFF. This chain connects TRBV7-9 to TRBJ1-1; no reliable D call. This CDR3 is 13 amino acids long. The germline V and J ends were trimmed by 2 bases and 1 base, with 5 bases remaining between them. CDR1 is SEHNR and CDR2 is FQNEAQ in the germline V gene (reference sequence).